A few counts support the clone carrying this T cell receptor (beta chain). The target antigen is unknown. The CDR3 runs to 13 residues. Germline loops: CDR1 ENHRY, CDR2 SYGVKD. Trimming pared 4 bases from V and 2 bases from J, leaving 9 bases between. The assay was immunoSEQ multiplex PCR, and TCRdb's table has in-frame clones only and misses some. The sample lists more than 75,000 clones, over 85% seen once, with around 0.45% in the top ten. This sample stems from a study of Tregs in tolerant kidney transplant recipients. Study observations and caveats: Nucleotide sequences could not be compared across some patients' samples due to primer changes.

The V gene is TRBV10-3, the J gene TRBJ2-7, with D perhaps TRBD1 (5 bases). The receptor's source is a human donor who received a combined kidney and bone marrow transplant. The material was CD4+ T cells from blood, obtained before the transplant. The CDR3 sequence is CAISVGQTYEQYF. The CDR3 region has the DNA TGTGCCATCAGTGTAGGACAAACCTACGAGCAGTACTTC.